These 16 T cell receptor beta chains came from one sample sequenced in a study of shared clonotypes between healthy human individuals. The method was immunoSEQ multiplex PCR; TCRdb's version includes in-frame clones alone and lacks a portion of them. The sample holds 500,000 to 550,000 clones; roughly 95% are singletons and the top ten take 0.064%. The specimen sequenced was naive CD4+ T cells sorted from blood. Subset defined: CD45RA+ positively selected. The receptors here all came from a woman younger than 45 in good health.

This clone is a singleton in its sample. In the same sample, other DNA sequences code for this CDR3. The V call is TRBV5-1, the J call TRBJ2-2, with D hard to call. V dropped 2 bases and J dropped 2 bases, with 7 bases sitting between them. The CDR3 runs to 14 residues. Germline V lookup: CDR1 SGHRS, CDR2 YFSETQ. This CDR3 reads CASSFTGNTGELFF. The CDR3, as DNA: TGCGCCAGCAGCTTTACGGGTAACACCGGGGAGCTGTTTTTT.

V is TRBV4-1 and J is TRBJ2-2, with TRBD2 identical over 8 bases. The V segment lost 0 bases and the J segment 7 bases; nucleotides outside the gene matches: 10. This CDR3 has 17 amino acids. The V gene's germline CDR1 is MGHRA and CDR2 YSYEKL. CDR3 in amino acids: CASSQERRREVSGELFF. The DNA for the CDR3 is TGCGCCAGCAGCCAAGAAAGGCGGCGGGAGGTTAGCGGGGAGCTGTTTTTT.

The CDR3 loop is CASSSDTVKAFF. The CDR3, as DNA: TGTGCCAGCAGCTCGGACACGGTGAAAGCTTTCTTT. The chain couples TRBV28 to TRBJ1-1; possible D gene TRBD1, 5 bases. The CDR3 runs 12 residues. V lost 6 bases and J lost 9, with 14 bases in between. Germline lookup yields CDR1 MDHEN and CDR2 SYDVKM.

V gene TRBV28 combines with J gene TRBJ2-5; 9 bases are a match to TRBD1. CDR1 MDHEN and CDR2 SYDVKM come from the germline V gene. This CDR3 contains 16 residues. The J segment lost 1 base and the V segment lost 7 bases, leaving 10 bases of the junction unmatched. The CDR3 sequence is CASTYGDRAIQETQYF. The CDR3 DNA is TGTGCCAGCACTTATGGGGACAGGGCCATCCAAGAGACCCAGTACTTC. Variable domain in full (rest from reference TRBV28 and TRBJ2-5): DVKVTQSSRYLVKRTGEKVFLECVQDMDHENMFWYRQDPGLGLRLIYFSYDVKMKEKGDIPEGYSVSREKKERFSLILESASTNQTSMYLCASTYGDRAIQETQYFGPGTRLLVL.

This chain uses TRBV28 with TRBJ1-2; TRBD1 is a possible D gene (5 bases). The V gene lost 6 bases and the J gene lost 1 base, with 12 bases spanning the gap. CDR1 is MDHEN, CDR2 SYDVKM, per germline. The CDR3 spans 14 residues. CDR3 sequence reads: CASRAGPGNYGYTF. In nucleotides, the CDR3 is TGTGCCAGCAGGGCAGGGCCGGGTAACTATGGCTACACCTTC.

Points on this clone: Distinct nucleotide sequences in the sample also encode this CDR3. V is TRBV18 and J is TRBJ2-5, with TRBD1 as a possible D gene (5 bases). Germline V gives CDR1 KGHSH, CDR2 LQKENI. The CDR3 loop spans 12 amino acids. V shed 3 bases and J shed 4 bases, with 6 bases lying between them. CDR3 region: CASSPQGETQYF. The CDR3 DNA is TGTGCCAGCTCACCCCAGGGAGAGACCCAGTACTTC.

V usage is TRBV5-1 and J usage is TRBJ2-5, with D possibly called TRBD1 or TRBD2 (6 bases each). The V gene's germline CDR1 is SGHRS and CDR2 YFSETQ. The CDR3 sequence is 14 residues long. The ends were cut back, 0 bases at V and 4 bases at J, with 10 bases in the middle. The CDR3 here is CASSLDGGGETQYF. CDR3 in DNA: TGCGCCAGCAGCTTGGACGGAGGGGGAGAGACCCAGTACTTC. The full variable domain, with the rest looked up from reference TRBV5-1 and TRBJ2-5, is KAGVTQTPRYLIKTRGQQVTLSCSPISGHRSVSWYQQTPGQGLQFLFEYFSETQRNKGNFPGRFSGRQFSNSRSEMNVSTLELGDSALYLCASSLDGGGETQYFGPGTRLLVL.

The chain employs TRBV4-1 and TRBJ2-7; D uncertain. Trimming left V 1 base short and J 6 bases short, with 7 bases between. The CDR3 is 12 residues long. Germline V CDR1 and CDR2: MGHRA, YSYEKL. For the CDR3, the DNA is TGCGCCAGCAGCCAAGTGGACGGCGAGCAGTACTTC. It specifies CASSQVDGEQYF.

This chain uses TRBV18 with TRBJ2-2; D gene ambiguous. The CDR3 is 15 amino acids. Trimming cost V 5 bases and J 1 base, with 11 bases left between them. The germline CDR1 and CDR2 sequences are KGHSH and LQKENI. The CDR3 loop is CASSDGRGNTGELFF. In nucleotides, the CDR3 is TGTGCCAGCTCAGACGGTAGAGGGAACACCGGGGAGCTGTTTTTT.

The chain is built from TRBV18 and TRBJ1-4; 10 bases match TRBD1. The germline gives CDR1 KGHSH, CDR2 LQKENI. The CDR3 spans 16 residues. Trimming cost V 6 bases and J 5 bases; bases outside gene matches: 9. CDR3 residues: CASSLMTGGLNEKLFF. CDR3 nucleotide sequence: TGTGCCAGCTCCCTCATGACAGGGGGCTTGAATGAAAAACTGTTTTTT.

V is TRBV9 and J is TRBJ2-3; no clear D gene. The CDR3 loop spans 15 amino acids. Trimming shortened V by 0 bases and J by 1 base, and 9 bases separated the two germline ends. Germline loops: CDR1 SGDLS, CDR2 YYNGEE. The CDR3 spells CASSVDDYGTDTQYF. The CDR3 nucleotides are TGTGCCAGCAGCGTAGATGATTACGGCACAGATACGCAGTATTTT.

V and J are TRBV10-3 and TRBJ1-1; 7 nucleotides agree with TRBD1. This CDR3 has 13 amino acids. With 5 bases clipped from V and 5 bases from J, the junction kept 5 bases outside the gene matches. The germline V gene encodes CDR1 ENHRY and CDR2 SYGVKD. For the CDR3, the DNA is TGTGCCATCAGTTCTACAGGGGATACTGAAGCTTTCTTT. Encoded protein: CAISSTGDTEAFF.

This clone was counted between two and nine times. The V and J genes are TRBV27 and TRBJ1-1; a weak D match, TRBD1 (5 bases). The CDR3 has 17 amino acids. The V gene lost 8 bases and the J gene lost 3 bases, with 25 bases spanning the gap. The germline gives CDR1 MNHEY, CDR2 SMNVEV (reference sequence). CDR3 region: CASHLGPPRVGDTEAFF. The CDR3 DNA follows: TGTGCCAGCCACTTGGGACCCCCCAGGGTAGGCGACACTGAAGCTTTCTTT.

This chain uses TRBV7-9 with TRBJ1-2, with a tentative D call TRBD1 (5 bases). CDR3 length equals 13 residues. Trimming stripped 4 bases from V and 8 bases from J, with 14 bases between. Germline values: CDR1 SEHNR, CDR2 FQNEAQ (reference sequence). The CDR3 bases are TGTGCCAGCAGCTACGAACAGGTCGGCGGCTACACCTTC. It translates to CASSYEQVGGYTF.

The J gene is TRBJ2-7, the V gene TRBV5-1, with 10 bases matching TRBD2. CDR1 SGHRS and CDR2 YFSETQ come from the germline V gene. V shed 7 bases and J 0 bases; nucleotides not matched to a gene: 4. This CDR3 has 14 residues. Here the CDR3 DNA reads TGCGCCAGCGGGTGGACTAGCGGCTCCTACGAGCAGTACTTC. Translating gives CASGWTSGSYEQYF.

The CDR3 DNA sequence: TGTGCCATCAGTGAGTCGGTAGTACTGAACACTGAAGCTTTCTTT. This translates into CAISESVVLNTEAFF. The rearrangement links TRBV10-3 to TRBJ1-1; D gene unclear. Germline V gives CDR1 ENHRY, CDR2 SYGVKD. The V end was cut by 0 bases, the J end by 0 bases, with 8 bases between. There are 15 residues in the CDR3.